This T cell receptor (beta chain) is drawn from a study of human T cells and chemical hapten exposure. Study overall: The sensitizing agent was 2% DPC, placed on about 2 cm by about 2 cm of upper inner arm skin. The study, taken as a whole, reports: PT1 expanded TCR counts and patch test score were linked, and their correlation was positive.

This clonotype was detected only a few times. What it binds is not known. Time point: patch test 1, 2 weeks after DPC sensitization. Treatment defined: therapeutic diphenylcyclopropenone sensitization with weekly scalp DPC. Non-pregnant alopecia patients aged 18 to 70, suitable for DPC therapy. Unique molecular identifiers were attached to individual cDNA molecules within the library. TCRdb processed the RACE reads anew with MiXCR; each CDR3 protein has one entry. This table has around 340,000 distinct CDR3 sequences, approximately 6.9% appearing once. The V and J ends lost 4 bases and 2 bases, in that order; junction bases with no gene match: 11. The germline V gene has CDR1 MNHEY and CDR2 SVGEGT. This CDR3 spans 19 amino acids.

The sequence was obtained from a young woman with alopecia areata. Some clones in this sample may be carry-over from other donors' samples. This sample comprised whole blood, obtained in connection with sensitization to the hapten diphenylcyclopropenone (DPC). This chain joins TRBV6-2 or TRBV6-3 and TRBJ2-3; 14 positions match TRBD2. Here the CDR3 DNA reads TGTGCCAGCAGTTCCGGGACTAGCGGGGGCCTCGAACCCACAGATACGCAGTATTTT. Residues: CASSSGTSGGLEPTDTQYF.